The 27 T cell receptor beta chains given below trace back to one sample, sequenced in a study of cytomegalovirus exposure and HLA in healthy donors. The PCR ran on 60 Vbeta and 13 Jbeta primers. Some clones are missing from TCRdb's copy, which holds only in-frame ones; the method was immunoSEQ multiplex PCR. The data show 150,000 to 200,000 clones, approximately 84% seen once. Material for sequencing was PBMCs. The receptors originated from a girl aged 5 to 17 in good health and CMV-seropositive.

The V and J genes are TRBV5-8 and TRBJ2-3, with TRBD2 matching over 7 bases. The V gene's germline CDR1 is SGHTS and CDR2 YDEGEE. The CDR3 runs to 15 residues. J lost 1 base, V lost 4 bases, and 6 bases had no gene match. CDR3: CASSPGLVGTDTQYF. The CDR3 nucleotides are TGTGCCAGCAGCCCAGGACTAGTTGGCACAGATACGCAGTATTTT. Using reference TRBV5-8 and TRBJ2-3 for the parts outside the CDR3, the full variable domain is EAGVTQSPTHLIKTRGQQATLRCSPISGHTSVYWYQQALGLGLQFLLWYDEGEERNRGNFPPRFSGRQFPNYSSELNVNALELEDSALYLCASSPGLVGTDTQYFGPGTRLTVL.

The V and J genes are TRBV5-4 and TRBJ2-7; D might be TRBD1 (6 bases). The CDR3 covers 15 residues. Germline values: CDR1 SGHNT, CDR2 YYREEE (reference sequence). The germline V and J ends were trimmed by 4 bases and 4 bases, with 18 bases remaining between them. CDR3 bases: TGTGCCAGCAGCCTTTCGATGGGGGCGGGTTACGAGCAGTACTTC. As protein: CASSLSMGAGYEQYF.

The chain couples TRBV2 to TRBJ2-1, with a weak D call TRBD2 (6 bases). Between the trimmed V and J ends, which lost 4 bases and 0 bases, there was a span of 13 bases. The CDR3 is 16 residues long. Per germline, CDR1 SNHLY and CDR2 FYNNEI. The CDR3 bases are TGTGCCAGCAGTGCTGATAGCGGTTTCTCCTACAATGAGCAGTTCTTC. Its protein product is CASSADSGFSYNEQFF.

Comment on this clone: Germline and junction disagree at one end, which may indicate a read error. The rearrangement links TRBV4-1 to TRBJ1-5, with 7 nucleotides matching TRBD1. The CDR3 contains 16 residues. Per the germline V gene, CDR1 is MGHRA and CDR2 is YSYEKL. CDR3 sequence: CASSHEEGTGNQPQHF. CDR3 DNA sequence: TGTGCCAGCAGCCATGAAGAAGGGACAGGCAATCAGCCCCAGCATTTT.

V usage is TRBV2 and J usage is TRBJ1-5; D not resolved. V shed 4 bases and J shed 0 bases, with 4 bases lying between them. The CDR3 covers 13 residues. Germline V gene lookup returns CDR1 SNHLY and CDR2 FYNNEI. CDR3 in DNA: TGTGCCAGCAGTGTTTATAGCAATCAGCCCCAGCATTTT. Translated: CASSVYSNQPQHF.

This clone was counted a single time. V is TRBV11-2 and J is TRBJ2-5; D unresolved. The CDR3 is made up of 14 amino acids. V lost 3 bases, J lost 2 bases, and 10 bases lay in between. Germline V gene data show CDR1 as SGHAT and CDR2 as FQNNGV. The DNA for the CDR3 is TGTGCCAGCAGCTTTTCTGGGCTTCAAGAGACCCAGTACTTC. Translation: CASSFSGLQETQYF.

The CDR3 coding sequence is TGTGCCAGCAGCACAGAACTAGCGGGGGCCCACAATGAGCAGTTCTTC. It translates to CASSTELAGAHNEQFF. V is TRBV9 and J is TRBJ2-1, with 11 bases matching TRBD2. From germline, CDR1 is SGDLS and CDR2 YYNGEE. CDR3 length: 16 amino acids. V lost 4 bases and J lost 5; bases outside the gene matches: 8.

This clone was found once. The rearrangement uses TRBV5-6 and TRBJ2-3, with D perhaps matching TRBD2 (5 bases). The CDR3 runs to 13 residues. Looked up from germline, CDR1 is SGHDT and CDR2 is YYEEEE. The V end was cut by 3 bases, the J end by 3 bases, with 8 bases between. Here the CDR3 reads CASSWERTDTQYF. The CDR3 DNA is TGTGCCAGCAGCTGGGAGAGAACAGATACGCAGTATTTT.

This chain joins TRBV12-5 and TRBJ1-2; D remains ambiguous. The germline gives CDR1 LGHNT, CDR2 FRNRAP. V lost 5 bases, J lost 4 bases, and 11 bases lay in between. The CDR3 runs to 13 residues. The CDR3 reads CASGGGVFYGYTF. For the CDR3, the DNA is TGTGCTAGTGGTGGCGGGGTTTTCTATGGCTACACCTTC.

The chain uses TRBV13 and TRBJ2-2; possible D gene TRBD2, 5 bases. This CDR3 is 16 amino acids long. Germline CDR1 PRHDT, CDR2 FYEKMQ (reference sequence). V shed 5 bases and J shed 5 bases, with 18 bases lying between them. The CDR3 loop is CASSLEGGFRTGELFF. The CDR3, as DNA: TGTGCCAGCAGCCTCGAGGGCGGCTTTAGGACCGGGGAGCTGTTTTTT. The whole variable domain, remainder taken from reference TRBV13 and TRBJ2-2, is AAGVIQSPRHLIKEKRETATLKCYPIPRHDTVYWYQQGPGQDPQFLISFYEKMQSDKGSIPDRFSAQQFSDYHSELNMSSLELGDSALYFCASSLEGGFRTGELFFGEGSRLTVL.

This clone was seen once. The chain joins TRBV5-4 to TRBJ1-1; D perhaps matches TRBD1 (6 bases). CDR1 SGHNT and CDR2 YYREEE come from the germline V gene (reference sequence). The CDR3 is 13 residues long. V was clipped by 0 bases and J by 11 bases, with 14 bases between them. CDR3 in amino acids: CASSLAWGRGAFF. In nucleotides, the CDR3 is TGTGCCAGCAGCTTGGCGTGGGGGCGTGGGGCTTTCTTT.

Comments on this clone: Relative to the germline gene, one junction end is altered; a read error may explain this. This chain joins TRBV7-7 and TRBJ2-5; 8 positions match TRBD1. This CDR3 region has 15 residues. The germline V gene has CDR1 SSHAT and CDR2 FNYEAQ (reference sequence). The CDR3 loop reads CASSGGTGKQETQYF. CDR3 nucleotide sequence: TGTGCTAGCAGCGGAGGGACAGGCAAACAAGAGACCCAGTACTTC.

V gene TRBV27 combines with J gene TRBJ1-1; TRBD1 aligns across 8 bases. The CDR3 has 19 amino acids. Germline values: CDR1 MNHEY, CDR2 SMNVEV (reference sequence). V was clipped by 5 bases and J by 6 bases; unmatched bases: 23. In DNA form, the CDR3 reads TGTGCCAGCAGTCCTTACAGCTTTACCCGGACAGGGAGGGGTGCTGAAGCTTTCTTT. Protein sequence: CASSPYSFTRTGRGAEAFF.

The genes are TRBV6-5 and TRBJ1-4, with D possibly being TRBD1 (6 bases). Deletions cut 5 bases from V and 5 bases from J, with 12 bases between. Germline lookup yields CDR1 MNHEY and CDR2 SVGAGI. The CDR3 sequence is 14 residues long. The CDR3 sequence: CASSDAQGNEKLFF. Written as DNA, the CDR3 is TGTGCCAGCAGTGATGCCCAGGGGAATGAAAAACTGTTTTTT.

V gene TRBV10-2 combines with J gene TRBJ2-2; possible D gene TRBD1, 5 bases. V lost 0 bases and J lost 0, with 11 bases in between. Germline values: CDR1 WSHSY, CDR2 SAAADI. The CDR3 sequence is 17 residues long. Here the CDR3 reads CASSESGWGPNTGELFF. The CDR3 region has the DNA TGCGCCAGCAGTGAGTCTGGATGGGGCCCGAACACCGGGGAGCTGTTTTTT.

This rearrangement joins TRBV9 to TRBJ2-1; D remains unclear. This CDR3 has 14 amino acids. CDR1 is SGDLS and CDR2 is YYNGEE in the germline V gene. The V end lost 1 base, the J end lost 5 bases, and 10 bases lay between the germline ends. CDR3 in amino acids: CASSVSSSDNEQFF. CDR3 DNA: TGTGCCAGCAGCGTATCATCTTCGGACAATGAGCAGTTCTTC.

The chain uses TRBV19 and TRBJ2-5; D may be TRBD1 (6 bases). This CDR3 is 13 amino acids long. V lost 5 bases to trimming and J lost 2 bases, with 9 bases between them. CDR1 is LNHDA, CDR2 SQIVND, per germline (reference sequence). CDR3 protein: CASSGGSQETQYF. DNA of the CDR3: TGTGCCAGTAGTGGGGGCAGTCAAGAGACCCAGTACTTC.

Here the CDR3 reads CASSRTGTRVNTEAFF. The CDR3 coding sequence is TGTGCCAGCAGTCGAACCGGGACAAGGGTGAACACTGAAGCTTTCTTT. The V and J genes are TRBV28 and TRBJ1-1; D may be TRBD1 (6 bases). V was pared by 5 bases and J by 0 bases, with 16 bases between. Germline CDR1 is MDHEN and CDR2 is SYDVKM. CDR3 length: 16 amino acids.

The chain carries TRBV2 and TRBJ2-2; 8 positions agree with TRBD1. V lost 7 bases and J lost 5; bases outside the gene matches: 9. Germline lookup yields CDR1 SNHLY and CDR2 FYNNEI. This CDR3 has 15 amino acids. DNA of the CDR3: TGTGCCAGCACCCCGGACAGGGAGGATACCGGGGAGCTGTTTTTT. It encodes CASTPDREDTGELFF.

J is TRBJ1-1 and V is TRBV6-4; no reliable D call. Germline loops: CDR1 MRHNA, CDR2 SNTAGT. CDR3 length: 15 residues. Deletions cut 7 bases from V and 1 base from J, with 16 bases between. CDR3 DNA: TGTGCCAGCAACCTGACCGGACGGGGGAACACTGAAGCTTTCTTT. Protein sequence: CASNLTGRGNTEAFF.

The chain joins TRBV25-1 to TRBJ1-2, with D possibly matching TRBD1 (5 bases). This CDR3 has 13 residues. Germline CDR1 reads MGHDK; CDR2 reads SYGVNS. Deletions cut 3 bases from V and 6 bases from J, with 11 bases between. In DNA, the CDR3 is TGTGCCAGCAGTGACAGGGCCTGGGATGGCTACACCTTC. It yields the protein CASSDRAWDGYTF.

The chain couples TRBV4-2 to TRBJ1-5, with TRBD1 identical over 7 bases. V lost 4 bases, J lost 11 bases, and 14 bases stayed unmatched. Germline-derived CDR1 and CDR2 are LGHNA and YNFKEQ. The CDR3 extends over 15 amino acids. In nucleotides, the CDR3 is TGTGCCAGCAGCCCGGGCAGGGGGTATTCCCAGGCCCAGCATTTT. Translating gives CASSPGRGYSQAQHF.

The chain is built from TRBV19 and TRBJ2-1; D not resolved. Trimming pared 5 bases from V and 8 bases from J, leaving 13 bases between. Germline lookup yields CDR1 LNHDA and CDR2 SQIVND (reference sequence). The CDR3 is 13 amino acids. The CDR3 loop reads CASSSGPRDEQFF. The DNA of the CDR3 is TGTGCCAGTAGTTCCGGTCCCCGGGATGAGCAGTTCTTC. The whole variable domain, filled in from reference TRBV19 and TRBJ2-1, reads DGGITQSPKYLFRKEGQNVTLSCEQNLNHDAMYWYRQDPGQGLRLIYYSQIVNDFQKGDIAEGYSVSREKKESFPLTVTSAQKNPTAFYLCASSSGPRDEQFFGPGTRLTVL.

This chain uses TRBV5-1 with TRBJ2-7, with 8 bases lining up with TRBD1. Germline CDR1 is SGHRS and CDR2 is YFSETQ. V was clipped by 4 bases and J by 3 bases; unmatched bases: 6. The CDR3 consists of 14 residues. CDR3 region: CASSRTGTLYEQYF. CDR3 sequence (DNA): TGCGCCAGCAGCCGGACAGGGACTCTCTACGAGCAGTACTTC.

The J gene is TRBJ1-6, the V gene TRBV6-5, with 7 positions matching TRBD1. The CDR3 is 14 residues long. V lost 4 bases and J lost 7; bases outside the gene matches: 4. The germline gives CDR1 MNHEY, CDR2 SVGAGI. In DNA, the CDR3 is TGTGCCAGCAGTTCTACAGGGGAGAATTCACCCCTCCACTTT. It codes for CASSSTGENSPLHF.

The J gene is TRBJ2-1, the V gene TRBV7-9, with TRBD2 matching over 14 bases. This CDR3 comprises 18 residues. CDR1 SEHNR and CDR2 FQNEAQ come from the germline V gene (reference sequence). V lost 5 bases and J lost 0; bases outside the gene matches: 6. The CDR3 sequence: CASSAGTSGGSSYNEQFF. The CDR3 DNA is TGTGCCAGCAGCGCCGGGACTAGCGGGGGTAGCTCCTACAATGAGCAGTTCTTC. The full variable domain, with the rest looked up from reference TRBV7-9 and TRBJ2-1, is DTGVSQNPRHKITKRGQNVTFRCDPISEHNRLYWYRQTLGQGPEFLTYFQNEAQLEKSRLLSDRFSAERPKGSFSTLEIQRTEQGDSAMYLCASSAGTSGGSSYNEQFFGPGTRLTVL.

CDR3 sequence (DNA): TGTGCCAGCACCCGAGGAGGGGGCGAGGATACGCAGTATTTT. Residues: CASTRGGGEDTQYF. The chain is built from TRBV5-4 and TRBJ2-3, with D possibly being TRBD1 (7 bases). V lost 6 bases and J 6 bases, leaving 17 bases between the germline ends. Germline V gene lookup returns CDR1 SGHNT and CDR2 YYREEE (reference sequence). The CDR3 consists of 14 residues.